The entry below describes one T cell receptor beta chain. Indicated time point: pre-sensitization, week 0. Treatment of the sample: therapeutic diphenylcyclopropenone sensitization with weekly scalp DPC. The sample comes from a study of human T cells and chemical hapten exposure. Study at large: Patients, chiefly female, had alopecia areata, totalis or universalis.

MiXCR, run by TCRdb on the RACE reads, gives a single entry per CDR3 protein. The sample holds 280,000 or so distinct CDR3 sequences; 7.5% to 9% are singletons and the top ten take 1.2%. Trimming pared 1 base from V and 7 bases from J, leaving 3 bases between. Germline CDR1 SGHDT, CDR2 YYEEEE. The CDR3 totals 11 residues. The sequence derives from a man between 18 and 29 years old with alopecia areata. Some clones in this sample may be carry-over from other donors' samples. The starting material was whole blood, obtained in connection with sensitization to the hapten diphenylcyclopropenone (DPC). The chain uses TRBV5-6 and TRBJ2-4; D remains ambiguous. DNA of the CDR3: TGTGCCAGCAGCTTGAGTAACATTCAGTACTTC. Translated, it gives CASSLSNIQYF.